These 29 T cell receptor beta chains came from one sample sequenced in a study of T cells after yellow fever vaccination. MiXCR, run by TCRdb on the 5' RACE reads, gives a single entry per CDR3 protein. This repertoire shows 310,000 or so distinct CDR3 sequences, 3% to 4.5% found once; its top ten account for about 25%. The sequenced sample was PBMCs, obtained on the day of the yellow fever booster vaccination. Receptors were obtained from a man between 18 and 35 years old who received the YFV17D yellow fever vaccine.

The chain couples TRBV5-1 to TRBJ2-5; TRBD2 aligns across 13 bases. CDR3 size: 17 residues. With V trimmed by 3 bases and J by 2 bases, 7 bases remained unmatched. The germline CDR1 and CDR2 sequences are SGHRS and YFSETQ. CDR3 protein: CASSSAATSGGQETQYF. CDR3 coding DNA: TGCGCCAGCAGCTCAGCCGCGACTAGCGGGGGGCAAGAGACCCAGTACTTC.

This rearrangement joins TRBV28 to TRBJ2-7; D might be TRBD1 (6 bases). Trimming took 5 bases from V and 4 from J, leaving 9 bases between them. The CDR3 has 12 residues. From germline, CDR1 is MDHEN and CDR2 SYDVKM. The CDR3 reads CASSLTGYEQYV. CDR3 in DNA: TGTGCCAGCAGTCTAACAGGGTACGAGCAGTACGTC.

This clonotype was seen just once. This rearrangement joins TRBV16 to TRBJ2-6; weak D call: TRBD2 (5 bases). Germline CDR1 is KGHSY and CDR2 is FQNENV. V lost 8 bases, J lost 4 bases, and 15 bases lay in between. The CDR3 is 15 residues long. CDR3 sequence: CASRRVGVGANVLTF. The CDR3 coding sequence is TGTGCCAGCCGTCGAGTCGGGGTGGGGGCCAACGTCCTGACTTTC.

The chain recombines TRBV7-3 with TRBJ2-1; 9 bases map to TRBD2. CDR1 and CDR2 from the germline V gene are SGHTA and FQGTGA. Trimming removed 1 base from V and 7 bases from J; junction bases left unmatched: 8. This CDR3 spans 16 amino acids. CDR3 loop: CASSLKGAGGFNEQFF. The CDR3 nucleotides are TGTGCCAGCAGCTTAAAAGGTGCGGGGGGGTTTAATGAGCAGTTCTTC.

This clonotype was observed at least ten times. The chain is built from TRBV7-2 and TRBJ1-6; TRBD1 might be the D (6 bases). Trimming removed 7 bases from V and 10 bases from J, with 20 bases in between. CDR1 SGHTA and CDR2 FQGNSA come from the germline V gene. This CDR3 region has 15 residues. The CDR3 spells CASTTDRRGLSPLHF. The CDR3 DNA is TGTGCCAGCACGACGGACAGACGGGGCCTCTCACCCCTCCACTTT.

This clonotype has only a few counts. The chain couples TRBV3-1 to TRBJ2-5; D may be TRBD1 (7 bases). Germline V gene data show CDR1 as LGHDT and CDR2 as YNNKEL (reference sequence). Trimming removed 3 bases from V and 5 bases from J, with 13 bases in between. This CDR3 has 14 residues. Written as DNA, the CDR3 is TGTGCCAGCAGCCAGCGGGACAGACGCGAGACCCAGTACTTC. Translating it yields CASSQRDRRETQYF.

There are many counts of this clonotype. The chain is built from TRBV9 and TRBJ1-5; D unresolved. Germline V CDR1 and CDR2: SGDLS, YYNGEE. CDR3 size: 14 residues. V shed 4 bases and J shed 3 bases, with 11 bases lying between them. Written as DNA, the CDR3 is TGTGCCAGCAGCACCGGACCAGACAATCAGCCCCAGCATTTT. It encodes CASSTGPDNQPQHF.

The sample holds many counts of this clonotype. The gene calls are TRBV4-3 and TRBJ1-1; D remains unclear. This CDR3 is built from 14 residues. Germline lookup yields CDR1 LGHNA and CDR2 YSLEER. V was clipped by 1 base and J by 11 bases, with 17 bases between them. The CDR3 here is CASSQVGFEVGAFF. For the CDR3, the DNA is TGCGCCAGCAGCCAAGTCGGGTTTGAAGTAGGGGCTTTCTTT.

This clonotype was seen ten or more times. The chain is built from TRBV3-1 and TRBJ2-5, with a possible D match to TRBD1 (6 bases). Germline V gene data show CDR1 as LGHDT and CDR2 as YNNKEL (reference sequence). CDR3 length: 13 residues. V lost 7 bases and J 2 bases, leaving 11 bases between the germline ends. CDR3 sequence: CASTPTGQETQYF. DNA of the CDR3: TGTGCCAGCACCCCCACAGGGCAAGAGACCCAGTACTTC.

This clonotype came up many times. The chain couples TRBV2 to TRBJ2-3; D perhaps matches TRBD1 (5 bases). The germline V gene has CDR1 SNHLY and CDR2 FYNNEI. The CDR3 length is 14 residues. V lost 4 bases, J lost 2 bases, and 10 bases lay in between. The CDR3 sequence: CASSARTPTDTQYF. As DNA, the CDR3 is TGTGCCAGCAGTGCCAGGACACCCACAGATACGCAGTATTTT.

Details on this clonotype: Since a much larger clone is just one base distant, this may be a read error. The J gene is TRBJ2-3, the V gene TRBV4-3; 12 bases fit TRBD1. CDR3 size: 20 residues. Germline assignment: CDR1 LGHNA and CDR2 YSLEER. The chain's CDR3 is CDSSQAGTGGFDPFPDTQYF. CDR3 sequence (DNA): TGCGACAGCAGCCAAGCCGGGACAGGGGGCTTCGACCCCTTCCCAGATACGCAGTATTTT.

The CDR3 DNA is TGTGCCAGCAGCTCCCCCCCACTAGAGACCCAGTACTTC. Translating gives CASSSPPLETQYF. The chain uses TRBV7-9 and TRBJ2-5; no firm D call. The V end was cut by 4 bases, the J end by 4 bases, with 10 bases between. The CDR3 runs to 13 residues. CDR1 is SEHNR and CDR2 is FQNEAQ in the germline V gene (reference sequence). Looking up the rest from reference TRBV7-9 and TRBJ2-5 gives the full variable domain: DTGVSQNPRHKITKRGQNVTFRCDPISEHNRLYWYRQTLGQGPEFLTYFQNEAQLEKSRLLSDRFSAERPKGSFSTLEIQRTEQGDSAMYLCASSSPPLETQYFGPGTRLLVL.

This clonotype was recorded at least ten times. This chain links TRBV10-3 with TRBJ1-6; D remains ambiguous. V lost 3 bases and J lost 8, with 11 bases in between. CDR3 size: 14 residues. Germline V gene lookup returns CDR1 ENHRY and CDR2 SYGVKD. The CDR3 DNA is TGTGCCATCAGTGAACGGGGTGTGGATTCACCCCTCCACTTT. It specifies CAISERGVDSPLHF.

V usage is TRBV6-5 and J usage is TRBJ2-7, with TRBD1 matching over 9 bases. The CDR3 is made up of 14 amino acids. Germline CDR1 reads MNHEY; CDR2 reads SVGAGI. The V and J ends lost 5 bases and 3 bases, in that order; junction bases with no gene match: 5. CDR3: CASSPRGQGYEQYF. The DNA for the CDR3 is TGTGCCAGCAGTCCGAGGGGACAGGGCTACGAGCAGTACTTC.

This clonotype has at least ten counts. The chain joins TRBV29-1 to TRBJ2-2; TRBD2 might be the D (6 bases). V lost 4 bases and J lost 2, with 14 bases in between. This CDR3 has 15 amino acids. Germline V gene data show CDR1 as SQVTM and CDR2 as ANQGSEA. The CDR3 loop is CSVGGANLNTGELFF. CDR3 sequence (DNA): TGCAGCGTTGGCGGGGCCAACCTAAACACCGGGGAGCTGTTTTTT.

This clonotype was found a few times. The chain combines TRBV7-2 with TRBJ1-1, with D perhaps matching TRBD1 (5 bases). There are 16 residues in the CDR3. Germline CDR1 reads SGHTA; CDR2 reads FQGNSA. Trimming removed 2 bases at V and 3 bases at J, with 16 bases between. The CDR3 DNA reads TGTGCCAGCAGCTTATTGGGGGTTCGCCTGGACACTGAAGCTTTCTTT. Its protein is CASSLLGVRLDTEAFF.

This clonotype has at least ten counts. This rearrangement joins TRBV7-6 to TRBJ2-5; 7 positions agree with TRBD2. CDR1 is SGHVS, CDR2 FNYEAQ, per germline. This CDR3 region has 15 residues. V was pared by 5 bases and J by 5 bases, with 11 bases of the junction left unmatched. CDR3 sequence reads: CASSRGSRVMETQYF. The CDR3 DNA is TGTGCCAGCAGCCGCGGGAGTAGAGTTATGGAGACCCAGTACTTC.

This clonotype has a count of ten or more. J is TRBJ1-4 and V is TRBV5-5; the match to TRBD1 covers 10 bases. The CDR3 has 15 residues. Germline assignment: CDR1 SGHKS and CDR2 YYEKEE (reference sequence). V shed 1 base, J shed 9 bases, and the junction held 6 bases outside the gene matches. The CDR3 region is CASSLTGQGVQKLFF. The CDR3 region has the DNA TGTGCCAGCAGCTTGACAGGACAGGGGGTCCAAAAACTGTTTTTT.

This clonotype was seen many times. This sequence joins TRBV6-2 or TRBV6-3 and TRBJ1-2; a weak D match, TRBD1 (5 bases). Germline V gives CDR1 MNHEY, CDR2 SVGEGT. The CDR3 extends over 15 amino acids. V dropped 5 bases and J dropped 8 bases, with 21 bases sitting between them. For the CDR3, the DNA is TGTGCCAGCAGTAAACCGACGCTGAGGGGAGGGGGCTACACCTTC. The encoded protein is CASSKPTLRGGGYTF.

CDR3 in DNA: TGCGCCAGCAGAGACAGGGTAGGGGAAAAACTGTTTTTT. It codes for CASRDRVGEKLFF. The V call is TRBV5-1, the J call TRBJ1-4; 7 nucleotides match TRBD1. The CDR3 is made up of 13 amino acids. Trimming removed 5 bases from V and 8 bases from J; junction bases left unmatched: 6. CDR1 SGHRS and CDR2 YFSETQ come from the germline V gene.

In its sample, this clonotype was seen many times. The chain carries TRBV4-3 and TRBJ2-7, with D possibly TRBD2 on 5 matching bases. Trimming removed 2 bases from V and 0 bases from J, with 8 bases in between. CDR3 length equals 14 residues. Looked up from germline, CDR1 is LGHNA and CDR2 is YSLEER. The CDR3 here is CASSQSGSSYEQYF. Written as DNA, the CDR3 is TGCGCCAGCAGCCAATCGGGAAGCTCCTACGAGCAGTACTTC.

This clonotype occurred a few times. As DNA, the CDR3 is TGTGCCAGCAGTTTAGCGGTTACTGAAGCTTTCTTT. Its translation: CASSLAVTEAFF. The rearrangement uses TRBV12-3 or TRBV12-4 and TRBJ1-1, with D uncertain. The ends were cut back, 0 bases at V and 5 bases at J, with 4 bases in the middle. The length of the CDR3 is 12 residues.

A few counts support this clonotype. The CDR3 DNA follows: TGTGCCAGCAGTTACTCCGGAGTCAATAACTATGGCTACACCTTC. Translating gives CASSYSGVNNYGYTF. The rearrangement links TRBV6-5 to TRBJ1-2; D ambiguous. CDR3 length: 15 residues. The germline V gene has CDR1 MNHEY and CDR2 SVGAGI. V was pared by 0 bases and J by 1 base, with 9 bases between.

The chain uses TRBV6-1 and TRBJ1-4; no definite D call. Germline CDR1 is MNHNS and CDR2 is SASEGT. Trimming stripped 3 bases from V and 8 bases from J, with 16 bases between. The CDR3 totals 15 residues. Here the CDR3 DNA reads TGTGCCAGCAGTGAGGCGGGCAGTGCGCGCGAAAAACTGTTTTTT. It yields the protein CASSEAGSAREKLFF.

The J gene is TRBJ1-1, the V gene TRBV27; weak D call: TRBD1 (5 bases). V lost 5 bases and J lost 4, with 14 bases in between. CDR3 size: 14 residues. Germline-derived CDR1 and CDR2 are MNHEY and SMNVEV (reference sequence). The CDR3 here is CASSPWTGGTEAFF. CDR3 DNA: TGTGCCAGCAGTCCCTGGACTGGGGGCACTGAAGCTTTCTTT.

This clonotype was counted at least ten times. The J gene is TRBJ2-1, the V gene TRBV7-2, with 9 bases matching TRBD2. This CDR3 is built from 15 residues. V lost 2 bases and J lost 6; bases outside the gene matches: 5. Looked up from germline, CDR1 is SGHTA and CDR2 is FQGNSA. CDR3: CASSLMRGGLNEQFF. CDR3 bases: TGTGCCAGCAGCTTAATGCGGGGGGGCCTCAATGAGCAGTTCTTC. The full variable domain, its missing parts supplied by reference TRBV7-2 and TRBJ2-1, is GAGVSQSPSNKVTEKGKDVELRCDPISGHTALYWYRQSLGQGLEFLIYFQGNSAPDKSGLPSDRFSAERTGGSVSTLTIQRTQQEDSAVYLCASSLMRGGLNEQFFGPGTRLTVL.

This clonotype showed up many times. The chain uses TRBV12-3 or TRBV12-4 and TRBJ1-2; 7 bases are a match to TRBD1. The V segment lost 10 bases and the J segment 5 bases; nucleotides outside the gene matches: 16. CDR3 size: 15 residues. The DNA for the CDR3 is TGTGCCACCAAACTCGACAGGGACTTTGGTTATGGCTACACCTTC. This translates into CATKLDRDFGYGYTF.

This clonotype occurred many times. V gene TRBV7-8 combines with J gene TRBJ2-5; D is perhaps TRBD2 (6 bases). The CDR3 contains 17 residues. Germline V gene sequence: CDR1 SGHVS, CDR2 FQNEAQ. V was shortened by 5 bases and J by 4 bases, with 23 bases between the two germline ends. The CDR3 here is CASSLVYSTRRGETQYF. The DNA for the CDR3 is TGTGCCAGCAGCCTCGTTTATTCGACTAGGCGCGGAGAGACCCAGTACTTC.

This clonotype has at least ten counts. The J gene is TRBJ1-1, the V gene TRBV5-1, with a tentative D call TRBD1 (5 bases). In germline, CDR1 is SGHRS, CDR2 YFSETQ. The CDR3 has 14 residues. Between the trimmed V and J ends, which lost 5 bases and 5 bases, there was a span of 16 bases. CDR3 residues: CASSYQRGPTEAFF. For the CDR3, the DNA is TGCGCCAGCAGTTACCAGAGGGGTCCTACTGAAGCTTTCTTT. Based on the CDR3 plus reference TRBV5-1 and TRBJ1-1, the full variable domain is KAGVTQTPRYLIKTRGQQVTLSCSPISGHRSVSWYQQTPGQGLQFLFEYFSETQRNKGNFPGRFSGRQFSNSRSEMNVSTLELGDSALYLCASSYQRGPTEAFFGQGTRLTVV.